This TCR beta chain derives from a study of T cells expressing NK-cell markers. TCRdb reprocessed the 5' RACE reads and keeps a single row for each CDR3 protein, giving no DNA. The data include about 390,000 distinct CDR3 sequences; the top ten clones carry around 10%. CDR1 is MNHNS, CDR2 SASEGT, per germline. This CDR3 has 14 amino acids. The V and J genes are TRBV6-1 and TRBJ2-1; the TRBD2 assignment by TCRdb is unverifiable without DNA. This clonotype originated in a woman aged 50 to 60 in good health. The sample consisted of blood T cells: a sorted CD56 or NKG2C T cell subset, CD4+ or CD8+ T cells, or bulk PBMC T cells (not recorded which). This chain's CDR3 is CASTRGGLYNEQFF.